The 21 T cell receptor beta chains below were found in one sample sequenced in a study of T-cell memory formation after mild COVID-19. MiXCR was run by TCRdb on the 5' RACE reads, yielding one entry per CDR3 protein. The sample holds 350,000 to 450,000 distinct CDR3 sequences, less than 25% seen once. Sequenced material: PBMCs or a T cell subset sorted from them (not recorded which). The receptors were sampled from an adult woman who had mild COVID-19 (a few samples of this study predate the infection). Cell type and time point are not known.

The V call is TRBV29-1, the J call TRBJ2-1, with D possibly being TRBD2 (5 bases). V was pared by 4 bases and J by 3 bases, with 10 bases between. Germline V lookup: CDR1 SQVTM, CDR2 ANQGSEA. The CDR3 spans 13 residues. The CDR3 sequence is CSVGSGNYNEQFF. CDR3 nucleotide sequence: TGCAGCGTTGGGTCCGGGAACTACAATGAGCAGTTCTTC.

The rearrangement links TRBV29-1 to TRBJ2-7, with 9 bases lining up with TRBD1. This CDR3 comprises 15 residues. V dropped 0 bases and J dropped 3; count of bases not matched to a gene: 6. In germline, CDR1 is SQVTM, CDR2 ANQGSEA. CDR3 protein: CSVEDLQDRGYEQYF. CDR3 DNA: TGCAGCGTTGAAGATCTACAGGACAGGGGCTACGAGCAGTACTTC.

This rearrangement joins TRBV6-2 or TRBV6-3 to TRBJ1-3, with D perhaps TRBD1 (6 bases). CDR1 MNHEY and CDR2 SVGEGT come from the germline V gene. The CDR3 has 15 residues. V was cut by 7 bases and J by 0 bases, with 13 bases left in between. As DNA, the CDR3 is TGTGCCAGCATTAACAGGGCACGCTCTGGAAACACCATATATTTT. Translating gives CASINRARSGNTIYF.

The chain employs TRBV20-1 and TRBJ2-2, with D possibly TRBD1 on 6 matching bases. The germline V gene has CDR1 DFQATT and CDR2 SNEGSKA (reference sequence). V was trimmed by 4 bases and J by 8 bases, leaving 11 bases between them. The CDR3 is 12 residues long. The CDR3 nucleotides are TGCAGTGCTAAACAGGGCCTTGGGGAGCTGTTTTTT. Protein: CSAKQGLGELFF.

The CDR3 spells CASSLLGGETEAFF. In DNA form, the CDR3 reads TGCGCCAGCAGCTTGCTCGGGGGAGAAACTGAAGCTTTCTTT. This chain uses TRBV5-1 with TRBJ1-1; tentative D call: TRBD1 (5 bases). The CDR3 is made up of 14 amino acids. Trimming took off 1 base at V and 5 bases at J, with 12 bases between the two ends. Germline V gene lookup returns CDR1 SGHRS and CDR2 YFSETQ. The full variable domain, in which reference TRBV5-1 and TRBJ1-1 provide the parts outside the CDR3, is KAGVTQTPRYLIKTRGQQVTLSCSPISGHRSVSWYQQTPGQGLQFLFEYFSETQRNKGNFPGRFSGRQFSNSRSEMNVSTLELGDSALYLCASSLLGGETEAFFGQGTRLTVV.

This clonotype was counted ten times or more. The chain combines TRBV20-1 with TRBJ2-2, with 8 bases matching TRBD2. This CDR3 has 14 residues. Germline assignment: CDR1 DFQATT and CDR2 SNEGSKA (reference sequence). V lost 5 bases, J lost 1 base, and 3 bases stayed unmatched. CDR3 nucleotides: TGCAGTGCTGGGAGCGGGGGGAACACCGGGGAGCTGTTTTTT. As protein: CSAGSGGNTGELFF.

The gene calls are TRBV27 and TRBJ2-1; 10 bases are a match to TRBD2. Germline assignment: CDR1 MNHEY and CDR2 SMNVEV (reference sequence). The CDR3 is made up of 15 amino acids. J gave up 9 bases and V 5 bases, and 10 bases lay outside the gene matches. CDR3 coding DNA: TGTGCCAGCAGTACGGGTAGCGGGAGGTGGGCTGAGCAGTTCTTC. This translates into CASSTGSGRWAEQFF.

This chain links TRBV3-1 with TRBJ2-1; D gene ambiguous. CDR3 size: 16 residues. Trimming took 0 bases from V and 8 from J, leaving 17 bases between them. Germline assignment: CDR1 LGHDT and CDR2 YNNKEL (reference sequence). CDR3 loop: CASSQDRGSRRDEQFF. The CDR3 bases are TGTGCCAGCAGCCAAGATCGCGGTAGCCGAAGGGATGAGCAGTTCTTC.

The chain joins TRBV24-1 to TRBJ1-2; TRBD1 aligns across 7 bases. This CDR3 region has 15 residues. Germline CDR1 KGHDR, CDR2 SFDVKD. V gave up 5 bases and J gave up 4 bases; unmatched junction bases: 9. For the CDR3, the DNA is TGTGCCACCAGTGGAGCCGGGACAGAACTCTATGGCTACACCTTC. Amino acids: CATSGAGTELYGYTF.

This clonotype was found a few times. This chain connects TRBV7-2 to TRBJ2-1; 8 bases line up with TRBD2. The CDR3 extends over 14 amino acids. Germline loops: CDR1 SGHTA, CDR2 FQGNSA. Trimming at V came to 5 bases and at J to 3 bases, leaving 3 bases not matched to a gene. CDR3 region: CASSRTSIYNEQFF. CDR3 nucleotides: TGTGCCAGCAGCAGGACTAGCATCTACAATGAGCAGTTCTTC.

The DNA of the CDR3 is TGTGCCACCAGCAGACGCAGCGGGAGAAAAGAGACCCAGTACTTC. It is translated as CATSRRSGRKETQYF. The V and J genes are TRBV15 and TRBJ2-5; 8 bases are a match to TRBD2. CDR1 is LNHNV, CDR2 YYDKDF, per germline (reference sequence). CDR3 size: 15 residues. V gave up 2 bases and J gave up 3 bases; unmatched junction bases: 5. Complete variable domain (other parts from reference TRBV15 and TRBJ2-5): DAMVIQNPRYQVTQFGKPVTLSCSQTLNHNVMYWYQQKSSQAPKLLFHYYDKDFNNEADTPDNFQSRRPNTSFCFLDIRSPGLGDTAMYLCATSRRSGRKETQYFGPGTRLLVL.

This clonotype turned up a few times. This chain connects TRBV7-9 to TRBJ2-3, with a weak D call TRBD2 (5 bases). Germline CDR1 is SEHNR and CDR2 is FQNEAQ (reference sequence). The CDR3 is made up of 12 amino acids. V lost 4 bases to trimming and J lost 11 bases, with 13 bases between them. CDR3 sequence (DNA): TGTGCCAGCAGCTCCAGGACTTCTCTGCAGTATTTT. Its protein is CASSSRTSLQYF.

The V call is TRBV18, the J call TRBJ1-1; TRBD1 matches 8 bases. The CDR3 totals 13 residues. The trim removed 4 bases at V and 4 bases at J, leaving 2 bases unmatched. Germline V gene lookup returns CDR1 KGHSH and CDR2 LQKENI. In nucleotides, the CDR3 is TGTGCCAGCTCACTGGACAGGGCCACTGAAGCTTTCTTT. This gives the protein CASSLDRATEAFF.

The chain joins TRBV10-3 to TRBJ1-5, with 8 bases fitting TRBD1. This CDR3 has 13 residues. Germline V gives CDR1 ENHRY, CDR2 SYGVKD. The V segment lost 6 bases and the J segment 6 bases; nucleotides outside the gene matches: 4. This CDR3 is CAIRTGEGQPQHF. CDR3 nucleotide sequence: TGTGCCATCAGGACAGGGGAAGGTCAGCCCCAGCATTTT.

This clonotype was recorded a few times. The genes are TRBV19 and TRBJ1-1; D remains ambiguous. V shed 9 bases and J shed 1 base, with 12 bases lying between them. The CDR3 is 13 amino acids. The germline CDR1 and CDR2 sequences are LNHDA and SQIVND (reference sequence). The CDR3 DNA follows: TGTGCCAGCACGCTCGGCAGGAACACTGAAGCTTTCTTT. This translates into CASTLGRNTEAFF.

This clonotype has a handful of counts. The chain recombines TRBV5-1 with TRBJ2-5; maybe TRBD1 (5 bases). V shed 0 bases and J shed 4 bases, with 13 bases lying between them. This CDR3 comprises 15 residues. Germline CDR1 SGHRS, CDR2 YFSETQ. The CDR3 sequence is CASSLAQGYGETQYF. The CDR3 DNA reads TGCGCCAGCAGCTTGGCGCAGGGCTATGGAGAGACCCAGTACTTC.

The rearrangement links TRBV10-3 to TRBJ1-1, with D possibly TRBD1 on 6 matching bases. Germline loops: CDR1 ENHRY, CDR2 SYGVKD. The CDR3 extends over 12 amino acids. Trimming removed 11 bases from V and 5 bases from J, with 15 bases in between. This CDR3 is CASQTGATEAFF. The CDR3 DNA reads TGTGCCTCTCAGACAGGTGCAACTGAAGCTTTCTTT.

This clonotype was counted between two and nine times. This rearrangement joins TRBV6-2 or TRBV6-3 to TRBJ2-2; 8 bases line up with TRBD2. CDR1 MNHEY and CDR2 SVGEGT come from the germline V gene. The ends lost 7 bases at V and 1 base at J; junction bases unmatched: 8. This CDR3 region has 16 residues. For the CDR3, the DNA is TGTGCCAGCATTCGTAGCGGGACCTTGAACACCGGGGAGCTGTTTTTT. It yields the protein CASIRSGTLNTGELFF.

This chain links TRBV12-3 or TRBV12-4 with TRBJ1-2; D gene uncertain. Trimming took off 8 bases at V and 2 bases at J, with 6 bases between the two ends. The CDR3 length is 11 residues. The CDR3 protein is CASAGNYGYTF. The CDR3 DNA is TGTGCCAGCGCGGGGAACTATGGCTACACCTTC.

This chain uses TRBV19 with TRBJ2-2; tentatively, D is TRBD1 (6 bases). Germline values: CDR1 LNHDA, CDR2 SQIVND (reference sequence). This CDR3 comprises 15 residues. V lost 4 bases and J 5 bases, leaving 14 bases between the germline ends. CDR3 sequence (DNA): TGTGCCAGTAGTAACCTGGGGCAGGGGACCGGGGAGCTGTTTTTT. Translating it yields CASSNLGQGTGELFF.

There are a few counts of this clonotype. The genes are TRBV29-1 and TRBJ1-1, with 9 bases matching TRBD1. This CDR3 contains 13 residues. Germline CDR1 and CDR2: SQVTM and ANQGSEA. The CDR3 DNA is TGCAGTGCCGGGACAGGGTGGAATTCTGGAGCTTTCTTT. It codes for CSAGTGWNSGAFF.